These 23 T cell receptor beta chains came from one sample sequenced in a study of monozygotic twins with inflammatory bowel disease. TCRdb processed the 5' RACE reads again and assigns one entry to each CDR3 protein, with no DNA. The sample data list some 330,000 distinct CDR3 sequences. Input material: blood. Every receptor here comes from a human donor with ulcerative colitis or Crohn's disease, or a healthy co-twin of an affected twin (not recorded which).

This chain links TRBV3-1 with TRBJ2-1. This CDR3 contains 14 residues. CDR1 is LGHDT and CDR2 is YNNKEL in the germline V gene (reference sequence). The CDR3 loop reads CASSHLGSYNEQFF.

The chain uses TRBV7-2 and TRBJ2-3; TCRdb's D call of TRBD1 is untestable without DNA. Germline loops: CDR1 SGHTA, CDR2 FQGNSA. The CDR3 has 12 residues. The CDR3 here is CASSSRPLSQYF.

This chain links TRBV18 with TRBJ2-1. Germline V CDR1 and CDR2: KGHSH, LQKENI. There are 13 residues in the CDR3. This chain's CDR3 is CASSTNAATEQFF.

This sequence joins TRBV12-3 or TRBV12-4 and TRBJ1-2; TCRdb reports TRBD1, a call that lacks DNA to check it against. This CDR3 is built from 16 residues. The CDR3 sequence is CASSFDKDRGHYGYTF.

The V and J genes are TRBV30 and TRBJ2-7; the D call of TRBD1 rests on TCRdb alone, since no DNA is present to check it. Germline V gene lookup returns CDR1 GTSNPN and CDR2 SVGIG (reference sequence). The CDR3 has 12 residues. The CDR3 loop is CAWSGTAYEQYF.

V and J are TRBV7-8 and TRBJ1-2; TCRdb picks TRBD1, but there is no DNA to check that call. The germline V gene has CDR1 SGHVS and CDR2 FQNEAQ. This CDR3 has 15 amino acids. The CDR3 sequence: CASSVDRASDYGYTF. Supplemented by reference TRBV7-8 and TRBJ1-2, the full variable domain reads GAGVSQSPRYKVAKRGQDVALRCDPISGHVSLFWYQQALGQGPEFLTYFQNEAQLDKSGLPSDRFFAERPEGSVSTLKIQRTQQEDSAVYLCASSVDRASDYGYTFGSGTRLTVV.

This rearrangement joins TRBV28 to TRBJ2-7; TCRdb's assignment of TRBD2 cannot be checked, as there is no DNA. The CDR3 length is 14 residues. Germline lookup yields CDR1 MDHEN and CDR2 SYDVKM. CDR3 sequence reads: CASSGGAATYEQYF.

The chain has TRBV12-3 or TRBV12-4 and TRBJ1-4; TCRdb proposes TRBD1, but this gene call is untestable without DNA. The CDR3 contains 16 residues. The CDR3 loop is CASTLRKGQENEKLFF.

This chain connects TRBV18 to TRBJ2-5. The V gene's germline CDR1 is KGHSH and CDR2 LQKENI. This CDR3 is 13 amino acids long. This chain's CDR3 is CASSRDLQETQYF. Looking up the rest from reference TRBV18 and TRBJ2-5 gives the full variable domain: NAGVMQNPRHLVRRRGQEARLRCSPMKGHSHVYWYRQLPEEGLKFMVYLQKENIIDESGMPKERFSAEFPKEGPSILRIQQVVRGDSAAYFCASSRDLQETQYFGPGTRLLVL.

This rearrangement joins TRBV5-1 to TRBJ1-1. The CDR3 runs to 14 residues. Germline CDR1 and CDR2: SGHRS and YFSETQ. CDR3 in amino acids: CASSLEQKNTEAFF.

The genes are TRBV28 and TRBJ1-5. The length of the CDR3 is 11 residues. The germline gives CDR1 MDHEN, CDR2 SYDVKM. The CDR3 loop is CASTDNQPQHF.

This chain connects TRBV5-1 to TRBJ1-2; as DNA is missing, the TRBD1 call by TCRdb cannot be tested. The CDR3 length is 16 residues. CDR1 is SGHRS and CDR2 is YFSETQ in the germline V gene. The CDR3 here is CASSLVQGPANYGYTF.

V gene TRBV29-1 combines with J gene TRBJ2-7; the TRBD1 assignment by TCRdb is unverifiable without DNA. The CDR3 has 15 residues. CDR1 is SQVTM, CDR2 ANQGSEA, per germline. CDR3 residues: CSVDPHGPHPGEQYF.

This chain links TRBV7-9 with TRBJ2-7; TCRdb selects TRBD1, and the lack of DNA leaves this call unchecked. This CDR3 comprises 15 residues. CDR1 is SEHNR and CDR2 is FQNEAQ in the germline V gene (reference sequence). CDR3 residues: CASSKEPGQRYEQYF.

The gene calls are TRBV11-1 and TRBJ1-5; TCRdb names TRBD1, which stays unverified in the absence of DNA. The CDR3 has 18 amino acids. CDR1 and CDR2 from the germline V gene are SGHAT and FQDESV (reference sequence). This CDR3 reads CASSLTGAAIGPNQPQHF.

The genes are TRBV12-3 or TRBV12-4 and TRBJ2-1. The CDR3 contains 14 residues. Here the CDR3 reads CASYSYSSYNEQFF.

The rearrangement uses TRBV10-3 and TRBJ2-7; TCRdb reports TRBD2, a call that lacks DNA to check it against. Germline values: CDR1 ENHRY, CDR2 SYGVKD. CDR3 length: 15 residues. This CDR3 is CAISDPSGRPYEQYF.

J is TRBJ2-2 and V is TRBV20-1; no DNA is available, so the TRBD1 call from TCRdb remains unchecked. Germline V CDR1 and CDR2: DFQATT, SNEGSKA (reference sequence). This CDR3 has 15 residues. The CDR3 protein is CSANPGQTDTGELFF.

The chain links TRBV10-1 to TRBJ2-7; TCRdb's D call of TRBD1 is untestable without DNA. The germline V gene encodes CDR1 WNHNN and CDR2 SYGVQD (reference sequence). The CDR3 has 16 residues. This chain's CDR3 is CASSDSGTGERYEQYF.

The chain combines TRBV7-2 with TRBJ2-7; TCRdb reports TRBD2, a call that lacks DNA to check it against. Germline CDR1 SGHTA, CDR2 FQGNSA. The CDR3 covers 15 residues. The CDR3 reads CASSLKYGAEYEQYF.

The rearrangement joins TRBV18 to TRBJ2-3. The V gene's germline CDR1 is KGHSH and CDR2 LQKENI. This CDR3 spans 14 amino acids. This CDR3 reads CASSRRTGTDTQYF.

V gene TRBV29-1 combines with J gene TRBJ1-5. This CDR3 region has 13 residues. Germline V lookup: CDR1 SQVTM, CDR2 ANQGSEA. CDR3: CSVEGGPNQPQHF.

The chain couples TRBV5-1 to TRBJ2-5; TCRdb's D call, TRBD1, is unchecked because there is no DNA. Germline V gives CDR1 SGHRS, CDR2 YFSETQ. The CDR3 is 16 residues long. The CDR3 here is CASSLTGTLFQETQYF.